The 2 T cell receptor beta chains reported below all come from one sample, sequenced in a study of blood T cell repertoires in COVID-19. TCRdb keeps only in-frame clones here, not all; method: immunoSEQ multiplex PCR. The data contain 90,000 to 120,000 clones, around 87% of them singletons. Source material: peripheral blood. The receptors shown here come from a woman of 80 years or more with acute or convalescent COVID-19.

This rearrangement joins TRBV18 to TRBJ1-1, with D unclear. This CDR3 is 14 amino acids long. V lost 3 bases and J lost 4, with 12 bases in between. Germline V gives CDR1 KGHSH, CDR2 LQKENI. CDR3 DNA sequence: TGTGCCAGCTCACCTGTTCGGGGAGGCACTGAAGCTTTCTTT. Encoded protein: CASSPVRGGTEAFF. Full variable domain (missing parts from reference TRBV18 and TRBJ1-1): NAGVMQNPRHLVRRRGQEARLRCSPMKGHSHVYWYRQLPEEGLKFMVYLQKENIIDESGMPKERFSAEFPKEGPSILRIQQVVRGDSAAYFCASSPVRGGTEAFFGQGTRLTVV.

The chain couples TRBV30 to TRBJ1-2; unclear D gene. Trimming cost V 0 bases and J 8 bases, with 13 bases left between them. CDR3 length equals 13 residues. Germline lookup yields CDR1 GTSNPN and CDR2 SVGIG (reference sequence). The CDR3 sequence is CAWSVSPNEGYTF. DNA for the CDR3: TGTGCCTGGAGTGTCTCACCCAACGAGGGCTACACCTTC.